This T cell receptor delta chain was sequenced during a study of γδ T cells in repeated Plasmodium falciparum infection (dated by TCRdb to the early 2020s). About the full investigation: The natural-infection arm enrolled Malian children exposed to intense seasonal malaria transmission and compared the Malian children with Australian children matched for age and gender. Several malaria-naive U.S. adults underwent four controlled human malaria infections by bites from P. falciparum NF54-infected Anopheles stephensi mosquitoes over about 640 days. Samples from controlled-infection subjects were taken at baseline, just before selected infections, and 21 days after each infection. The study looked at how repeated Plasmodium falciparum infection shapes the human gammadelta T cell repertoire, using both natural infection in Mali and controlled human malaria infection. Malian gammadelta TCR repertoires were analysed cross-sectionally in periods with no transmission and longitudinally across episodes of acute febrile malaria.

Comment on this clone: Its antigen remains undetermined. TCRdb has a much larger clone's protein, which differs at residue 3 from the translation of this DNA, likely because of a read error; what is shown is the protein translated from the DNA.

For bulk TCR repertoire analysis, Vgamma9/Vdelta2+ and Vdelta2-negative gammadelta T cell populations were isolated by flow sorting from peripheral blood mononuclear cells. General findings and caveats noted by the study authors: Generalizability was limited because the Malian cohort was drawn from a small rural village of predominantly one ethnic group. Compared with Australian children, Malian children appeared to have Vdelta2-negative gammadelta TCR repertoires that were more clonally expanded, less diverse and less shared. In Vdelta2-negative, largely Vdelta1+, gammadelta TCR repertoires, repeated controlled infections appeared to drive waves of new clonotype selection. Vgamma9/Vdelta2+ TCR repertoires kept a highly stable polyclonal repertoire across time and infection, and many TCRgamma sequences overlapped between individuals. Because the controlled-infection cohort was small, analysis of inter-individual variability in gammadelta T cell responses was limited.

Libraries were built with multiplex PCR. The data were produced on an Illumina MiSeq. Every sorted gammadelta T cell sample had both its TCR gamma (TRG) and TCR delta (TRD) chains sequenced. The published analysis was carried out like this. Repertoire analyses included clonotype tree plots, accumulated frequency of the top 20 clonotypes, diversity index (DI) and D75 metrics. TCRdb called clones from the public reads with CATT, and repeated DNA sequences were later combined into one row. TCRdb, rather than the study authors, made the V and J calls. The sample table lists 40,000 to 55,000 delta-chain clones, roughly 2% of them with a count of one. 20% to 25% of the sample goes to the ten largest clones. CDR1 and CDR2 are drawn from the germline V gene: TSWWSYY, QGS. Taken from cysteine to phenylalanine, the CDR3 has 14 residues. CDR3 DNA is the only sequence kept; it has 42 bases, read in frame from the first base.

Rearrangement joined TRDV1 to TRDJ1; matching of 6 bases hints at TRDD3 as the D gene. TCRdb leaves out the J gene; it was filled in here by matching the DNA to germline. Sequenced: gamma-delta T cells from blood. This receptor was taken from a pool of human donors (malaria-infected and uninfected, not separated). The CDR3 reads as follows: CAPGVPNVPDKLIF. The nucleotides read TGTGCTCCTGGGGTCCCAAATGTGCCGGATAAACTCATCTTT.